Listed below are T cell receptor beta chains from one sample, sequenced in a study of siplizumab effects on memory and regulatory T cells. The method was immunoSEQ multiplex PCR; TCRdb's version includes in-frame clones alone and lacks a portion of them. This table holds over 85,000 clones, 93% found once. Source material: CD8+ T cells sorted from blood. These receptors were obtained from a human donor in good health. The CDR3 runs from the conserved cysteine through the conserved F or W. The order of the fields is D gene, clone size, V gene, J gene, CDR3 protein, CDR3 DNA. A D gene is named only where the DNA matches it firmly. Clone size is shown for a subset of rows, as once, few, many or a class of expanded clone.

-	-	TRBV7-6	TRBJ2-7	CASSLEGGSGYEQYF	TGTGCCAGCAGCTTAGAGGGGGGCTCGGGGTACGAGCAGTACTTC
-	-	TRBV2	TRBJ1-5	CASSEWGKGNQPQHF	TGTGCCAGCAGTGAATGGGGAAAAGGGAATCAGCCCCAGCATTTT
TRBD2	-	TRBV27	TRBJ2-7	CATHWSGLAGVGNEQYF	TGTGCCACCCATTGGTCTGGGCTAGCGGGAGTGGGTAACGAGCAGTACTTC
TRBD2	-	TRBV29-1	TRBJ2-2	CSETSGSTGELFF	TGCAGCGAGACTAGCGGGAGTACCGGGGAGCTGTTTTTT
-	-	TRBV19	TRBJ1-5	CASWTAGQPQHF	TGTGCCAGTTGGACAGCCGGTCAGCCCCAGCATTTT
TRBD1	-	TRBV6-4	TRBJ2-1	CASRGQGAEEQFF	TGTGCCAGCAGGGGACAGGGGGCAGAGGAGCAGTTCTTC
-	-	TRBV19	TRBJ1-1	CASSANGGTEAFF	TGTGCCAGTAGCGCCAATGGGGGCACTGAAGCTTTCTTT
-	-	TRBV5-6	TRBJ1-1	CASSPQMNTEAFF	TGTGCCAGCAGCCCACAGATGAACACTGAAGCTTTCTTT
-	-	TRBV11-2	TRBJ2-7	CASSPRAGTSSYEQYF	TGTGCCAGCAGCCCCCGGGCCGGGACCAGCTCCTACGAGCAGTACTTC
-	-	TRBV30	TRBJ1-3	CAWTQQTGNTIYF	TGTGCCTGGACCCAGCAAACTGGAAACACCATATATTTT
TRBD1	-	TRBV7-9	TRBJ1-1	CASSLQQGWETEAFF	TGTGCCAGCAGCTTACAACAGGGGTGGGAGACTGAAGCTTTCTTT
-	-	TRBV29-1	TRBJ2-7	CSVDVGERPYEQYF	TGCAGCGTTGATGTTGGGGAAAGGCCCTACGAGCAGTACTTC
TRBD2	-	TRBV2	TRBJ2-1	CASSEGGGYNEQFF	TGTGCCAGCAGTGAGGGGGGGGGTTACAATGAGCAGTTCTTC
TRBD2	-	TRBV9	TRBJ2-1	CASSVGTSGGFTQFGNEQFF	TGTGCCAGCAGCGTAGGGACTAGCGGGGGGTTTACTCAATTTGGTAATGAGCAGTTCTTC
TRBD2	once	TRBV28	TRBJ2-2	CASSPGTSGAANTGELFF	TGTGCCAGCAGTCCCGGGACTAGCGGGGCCGCCAACACCGGGGAGCTGTTTTTT
-	-	TRBV11-2	TRBJ2-1	CASSLVPDSYNEQFF	TGTGCCAGCAGCTTAGTCCCGGATTCCTACAATGAGCAGTTCTTC
TRBD2	-	TRBV7-9	TRBJ2-7	CASSLGEAGGPYEQYF	TGTGCCAGCAGCTTAGGTGAAGCGGGAGGTCCCTACGAGCAGTACTTC
-	-	TRBV7-6	TRBJ2-7	CASSATPRQGSSYEQYF	TGTGCCAGCAGCGCGACGCCCCGACAAGGCAGCTCCTACGAGCAGTACTTC
-	-	TRBV5-8	TRBJ2-7	CASSAGFGGEQYF	TGTGCCAGCAGCGCCGGTTTTGGGGGCGAGCAGTACTTC
-	-	TRBV18	TRBJ1-1	CASSPGQGSTEAFF	TGTGCCAGCTCACCAGGGCAGGGGTCCACTGAAGCTTTCTTT
-	once	TRBV5-6	TRBJ2-1	CASSLEHEQFF	TGTGCCAGCAGCTTGGAGCATGAGCAGTTCTTC
-	-	TRBV7-9	TRBJ1-1	CASGGTTGNTEAFF	TGTGCCAGCGGGGGGACGACAGGGAACACTGAAGCTTTCTTT
-	-	TRBV30	TRBJ2-7	CAWSDKLGYEQYF	TGTGCCTGGAGTGACAAGCTGGGGTACGAGCAGTACTTC
-	-	TRBV7-3	TRBJ2-5	CASSLHSQETQYF	TGTGCCAGCAGCTTACACAGCCAAGAGACCCAGTACTTC
-	-	TRBV7-8	TRBJ2-3	CASSRDLTSTDTQYF	TGTGCCAGCAGCCGTGACTTAACGAGCACAGATACGCAGTATTTT
-	-	TRBV27	TRBJ1-1	CASSLSTGNAEAFF	TGTGCCAGCAGTTTATCCACAGGGAACGCTGAAGCTTTCTTT
-	-	TRBV4-3	TRBJ1-1	CASSQSVMGTEAFF	TGCGCCAGCAGCCAATCGGTGATGGGGACTGAAGCTTTCTTT